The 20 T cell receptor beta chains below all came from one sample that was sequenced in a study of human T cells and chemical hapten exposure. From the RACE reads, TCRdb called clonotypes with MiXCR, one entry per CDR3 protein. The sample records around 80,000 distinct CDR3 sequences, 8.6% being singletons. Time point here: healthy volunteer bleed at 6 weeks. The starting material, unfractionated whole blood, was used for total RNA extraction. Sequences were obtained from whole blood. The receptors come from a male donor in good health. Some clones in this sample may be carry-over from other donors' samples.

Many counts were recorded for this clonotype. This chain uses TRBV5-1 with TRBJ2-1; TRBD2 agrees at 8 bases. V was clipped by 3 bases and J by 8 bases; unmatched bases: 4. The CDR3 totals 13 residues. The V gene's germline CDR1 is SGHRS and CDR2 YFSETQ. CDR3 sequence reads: CASSSGGSYEQFF. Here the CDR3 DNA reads TGCGCCAGCAGCTCGGGAGGGTCCTATGAGCAGTTCTTC.

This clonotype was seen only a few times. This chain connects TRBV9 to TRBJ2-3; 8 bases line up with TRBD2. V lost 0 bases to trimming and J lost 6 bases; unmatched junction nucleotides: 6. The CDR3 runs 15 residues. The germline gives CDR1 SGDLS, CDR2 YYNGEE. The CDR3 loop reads CASSVELSGTDTQYF. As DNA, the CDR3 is TGTGCCAGCAGCGTAGAGCTTAGCGGGACGGATACGCAGTATTTT.

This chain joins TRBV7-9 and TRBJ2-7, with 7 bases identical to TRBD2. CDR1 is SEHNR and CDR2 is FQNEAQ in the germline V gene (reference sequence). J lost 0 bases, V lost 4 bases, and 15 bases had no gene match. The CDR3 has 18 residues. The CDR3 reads CASSSKEASGTVSYEQYF. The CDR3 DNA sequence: TGTGCCAGCAGCTCTAAGGAGGCTAGCGGAACTGTCTCCTACGAGCAGTACTTC. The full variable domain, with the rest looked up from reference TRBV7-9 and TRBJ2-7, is DTGVSQNPRHKITKRGQNVTFRCDPISEHNRLYWYRQTLGQGPEFLTYFQNEAQLEKSRLLSDRFSAERPKGSFSTLEIQRTEQGDSAMYLCASSSKEASGTVSYEQYFGPGTRLTVT.

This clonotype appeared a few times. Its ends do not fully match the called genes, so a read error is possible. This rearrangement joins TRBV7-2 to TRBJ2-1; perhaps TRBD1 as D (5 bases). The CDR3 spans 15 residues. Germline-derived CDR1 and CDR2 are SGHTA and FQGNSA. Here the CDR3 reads CASSVARGPSDEQFF. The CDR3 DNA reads TGTGCCAGCAGCGTAGCAAGGGGCCCCAGCGATGAGCAGTTCTTC.

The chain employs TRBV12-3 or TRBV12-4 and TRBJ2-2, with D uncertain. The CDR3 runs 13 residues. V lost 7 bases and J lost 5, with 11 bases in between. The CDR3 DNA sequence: TGTGCCAGCACCTTAGGTAGTACCGGGGAGCTGTTTTTT. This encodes CASTLGSTGELFF.

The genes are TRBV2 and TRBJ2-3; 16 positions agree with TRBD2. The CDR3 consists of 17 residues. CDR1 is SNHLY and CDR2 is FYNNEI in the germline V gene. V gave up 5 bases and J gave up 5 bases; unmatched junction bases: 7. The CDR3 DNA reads TGTGCCAGCAGTCCTGGGACTAGCGGGAGGGCCAAAGATACGCAGTATTTT. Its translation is CASSPGTSGRAKDTQYF.

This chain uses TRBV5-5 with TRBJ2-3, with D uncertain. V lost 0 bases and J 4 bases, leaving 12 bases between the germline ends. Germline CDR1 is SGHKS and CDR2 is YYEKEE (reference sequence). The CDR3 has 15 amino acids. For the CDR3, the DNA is TGTGCCAGCAGCTTGGGACGGAGCATCGCAGATACGCAGTATTTT. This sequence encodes CASSLGRSIADTQYF.

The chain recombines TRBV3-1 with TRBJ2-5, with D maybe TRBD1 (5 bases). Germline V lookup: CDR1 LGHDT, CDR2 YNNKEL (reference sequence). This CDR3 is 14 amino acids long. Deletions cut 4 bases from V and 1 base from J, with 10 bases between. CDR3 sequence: CASSPQATQETQYF. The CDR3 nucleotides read TGTGCCAGCAGCCCACAGGCGACCCAAGAGACCCAGTACTTC.

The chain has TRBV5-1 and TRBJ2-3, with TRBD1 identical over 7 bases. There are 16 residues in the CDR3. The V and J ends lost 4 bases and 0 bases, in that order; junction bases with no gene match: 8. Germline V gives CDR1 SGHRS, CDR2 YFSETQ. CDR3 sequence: CASSHGTAWSTDTQYF. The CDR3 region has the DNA TGCGCCAGCAGCCATGGGACAGCTTGGAGCACAGATACGCAGTATTTT.

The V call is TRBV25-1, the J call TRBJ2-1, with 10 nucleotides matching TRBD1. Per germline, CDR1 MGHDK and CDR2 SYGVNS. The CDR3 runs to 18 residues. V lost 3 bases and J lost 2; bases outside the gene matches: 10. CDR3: CASSEPVRQGAAYNEQFF. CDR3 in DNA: TGTGCCAGCAGTGAGCCGGTCCGACAGGGGGCTGCCTACAATGAGCAGTTCTTC.

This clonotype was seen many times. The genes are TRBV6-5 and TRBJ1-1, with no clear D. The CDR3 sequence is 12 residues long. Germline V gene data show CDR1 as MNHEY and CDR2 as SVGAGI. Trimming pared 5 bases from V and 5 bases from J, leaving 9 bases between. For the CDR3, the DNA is TGTGCCAGCAGTGGTGCGAGGACTGAAGCTTTCTTT. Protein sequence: CASSGARTEAFF.

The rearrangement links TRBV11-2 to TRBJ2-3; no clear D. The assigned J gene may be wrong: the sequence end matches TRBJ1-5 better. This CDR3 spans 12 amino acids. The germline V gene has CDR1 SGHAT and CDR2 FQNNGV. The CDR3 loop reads CASSPPADTQHF. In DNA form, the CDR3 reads TGTGCCAGCAGCCCCCCAGCAGATACGCAGCATTTT.

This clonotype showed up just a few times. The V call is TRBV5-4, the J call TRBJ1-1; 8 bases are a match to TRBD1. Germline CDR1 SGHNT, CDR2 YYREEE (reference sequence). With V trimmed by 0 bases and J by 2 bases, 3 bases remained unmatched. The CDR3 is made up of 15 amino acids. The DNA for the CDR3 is TGTGCCAGCAGCTTGGAATCAGGGGGCAACACTGAAGCTTTCTTT. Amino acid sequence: CASSLESGGNTEAFF.

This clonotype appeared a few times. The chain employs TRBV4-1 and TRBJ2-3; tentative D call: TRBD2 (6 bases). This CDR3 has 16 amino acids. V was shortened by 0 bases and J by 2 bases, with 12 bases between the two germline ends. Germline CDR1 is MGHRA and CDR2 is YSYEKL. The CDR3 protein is CASSQEVAELTDTQYF. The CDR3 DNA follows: TGCGCCAGCAGCCAAGAGGTAGCGGAACTCACAGATACGCAGTATTTT.

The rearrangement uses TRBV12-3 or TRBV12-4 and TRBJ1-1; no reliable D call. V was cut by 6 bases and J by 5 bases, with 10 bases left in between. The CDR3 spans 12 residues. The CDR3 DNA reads TGTGCCAGCAGCCTCGCACTGACTGAAGCTTTCTTT. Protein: CASSLALTEAFF.

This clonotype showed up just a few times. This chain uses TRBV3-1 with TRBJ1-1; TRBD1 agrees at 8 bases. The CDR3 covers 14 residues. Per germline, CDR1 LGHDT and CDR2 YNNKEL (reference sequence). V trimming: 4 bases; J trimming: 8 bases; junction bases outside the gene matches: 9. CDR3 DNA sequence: TGTGCCAGCAGCCTCCTGACAGGGGCCCCCGAAGCTTTCTTT. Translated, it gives CASSLLTGAPEAFF.

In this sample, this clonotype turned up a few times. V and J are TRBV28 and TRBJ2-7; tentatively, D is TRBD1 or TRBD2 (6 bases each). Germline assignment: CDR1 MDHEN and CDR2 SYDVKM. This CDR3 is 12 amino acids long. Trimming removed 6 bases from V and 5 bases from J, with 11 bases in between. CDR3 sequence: CASRGGNNEQYF. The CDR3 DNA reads TGTGCCAGCAGAGGGGGGAACAACGAGCAGTACTTC.

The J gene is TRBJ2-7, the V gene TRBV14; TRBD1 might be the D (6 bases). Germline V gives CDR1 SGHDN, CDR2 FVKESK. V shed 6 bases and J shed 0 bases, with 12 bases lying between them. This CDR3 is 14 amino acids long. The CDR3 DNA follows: TGTGCCAGCAGGTCTACAGGGACCTCCTACGAGCAGTACTTC. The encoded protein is CASRSTGTSYEQYF.

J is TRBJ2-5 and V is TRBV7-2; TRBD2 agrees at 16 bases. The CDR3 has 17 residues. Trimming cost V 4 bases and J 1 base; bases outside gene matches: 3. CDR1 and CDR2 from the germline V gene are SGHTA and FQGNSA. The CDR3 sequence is CASSSGTSGRAQETQYF. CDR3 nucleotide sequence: TGTGCCAGCAGCTCCGGGACTAGCGGGAGGGCCCAAGAGACCCAGTACTTC.

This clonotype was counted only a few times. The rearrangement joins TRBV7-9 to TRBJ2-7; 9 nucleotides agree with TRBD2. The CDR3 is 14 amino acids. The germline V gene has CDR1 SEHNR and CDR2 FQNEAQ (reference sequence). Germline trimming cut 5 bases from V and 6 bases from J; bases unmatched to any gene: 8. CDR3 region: CASSGSGRDGEQYF. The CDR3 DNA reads TGTGCCAGCAGCGGTAGCGGGAGAGATGGCGAGCAGTACTTC.